The clone carrying this T cell receptor beta chain was seen repeatedly, ten times or more. The antigen is unknown. The data belong to a study of regulatory T cells in long-lasting Graves disease. General study points: Accuracy was perhaps lowered by the small sample size.

The CDR3 sequence is 15 residues long. V trimming: 7 bases; J trimming: 5 bases; junction bases outside the gene matches: 12. CDR1 and CDR2 from the germline V gene are SNHLY and FYNNEI. Noted time point: newly diagnosed GD, antithyroid drugs for less than 3 months. RNA extracted from PBMCs served as the sequencing template. Through Arm-PCR of CDR3 regions and iRepertoire HTBI primers, TCR beta libraries were built. TCRdb used MiXCR to reprocess the multiplex PCR reads, holding one entry per CDR3 protein. The sample contains about 430,000 distinct CDR3 sequences, 14% to 15% of which appear only once. This same sample was also part of a study on T cells in Graves' hyperthyroidism and ophthalmopathy. From that report: The HTBI primer set drove a first-round RT-PCR of the TCR CDR3.

Sequenced here: peripheral blood mononuclear cells (PBMCs), sampled at new diagnosis, from a patient treated with antithyroid drugs. This receptor was identified in a woman aged 40 to 55 with Graves disease. This chain uses TRBV2 with TRBJ2-5; 8 nucleotides match TRBD2. CDR3 amino acids: CASKRGRTSMETQYF. CDR3 bases: TGTGCCAGCAAGCGGGGGAGGACTAGCATGGAGACCCAGTACTTC.